The text below deals with one TCR beta chain. Its antigen is still unknown. The record has no base qualities; no much larger clone is one base away. This sample is drawn from a study of siplizumab effects on memory and regulatory T cells (dated by TCRdb to the late 2010s). For the wider study: The study looked at the effect of siplizumab, an anti-CD2 antibody, on alloreactive T-cell subsets in allogeneic mixed lymphocyte reactions made from human PBMCs.

Broad study findings and their caveats: Greater diversity appeared to be present in unstimulated naive T cells than in memory T cells, and a substantial contribution to the alloresponse seemed to be made by naive cells. About 80-97% of proliferating CD4+ or CD8+ clones could not be given a naive or memory phenotype. Sequences below about 10^-5 frequency were poorly captured, so only a minor fraction of alloreactive clones could be mapped to unstimulated subsets. The cumulative frequency of alloreactive sequences traceable to unstimulated CD4+ memory T cells was significantly reduced by siplizumab. Whether proliferating Tregs from siplizumab cultures actually had suppressive function was not functionally confirmed. Among mappable alloreactive CD4+ clones, the Treg-derived fraction averaged about 70% with siplizumab versus around 25% in control reactions.

Sorted unstimulated T cells and proliferating T cells recovered from mixed lymphocyte reactions underwent TCRbeta CDR3 sequencing. Fresh whole blood from approximately ten HLA-typed healthy donors was used to isolate PBMCs. To map where alloreactive clones came from, CD4+ non-regulatory T cells in the unstimulated state were FACS-sorted. Measured from the cysteine to the phenylalanine, the CDR3 is 15 residues long. Only the CDR3 part of the read is kept: 45 bases, read in frame from the first base. V loses 5 bases of germline sequence and J loses 3 bases, and the interval between the two ends is 15 bases. CDR1 and CDR2, looked up from the germline V gene, are SGHRS and YFSETQ. Libraries were built with the immunoSEQ multiplex PCR assay. Each sample had 85,000 to 100,000 TCR templates assayed by the deep sequencing platform. Genomic DNA extracted from sorted T cells was used for TCRbeta CDR3 sequencing. On the authors' methods: Clonal analysis of TCRbeta CDR3 data was done in the R programming language. Unstimulated samples were compared with post-reaction CFSE-low samples to define alloreactive CD4+ and CD8+ clones. Alloreactive CD4+ clones were assigned to regulatory or non-regulatory origin by matching sequences to sorted unstimulated Treg and non-Treg repertoires. Sourced from immuneACCESS, this table was stored by TCRdb with only in-frame sequences that have V and J called. A share of the clones is absent; for the studies checked, an unresolved V gene accounts for under half, and the remainder has no known explanation. Clone size and V and J calls were adopted from that table, with D and trimming inferred from the DNA. The sample includes about 120,000 clones, with approximately 94% observed a single time. The biggest ten clones account for around 1.5% of the sample.

The chain is made from TRBV5-1 and TRBJ1-3; the D gene is not confidently resolved. Sequenced: non-Treg CD4+ T cells sorted from blood. Explained via the paper, the cell subset or site label denotes: FACS-sorted unstimulated CD4+ non-regulatory T cells. The sequence was collected from a human donor in good health. Here the CDR3 is given as CASRPGEGIGNTIYF. The nucleotide sequence reads TGCGCCAGCAGGCCTGGAGAGGGTATTGGAAACACCATATATTTT. Extended through the reference TRBV5-1 and TRBJ1-3 proteins, this CDR3 yields the full variable domain: KAGVTQTPRYLIKTRGQQVTLSCSPISGHRSVSWYQQTPGQGLQFLFEYFSETQRNKGNFPGRFSGRQFSNSRSEMNVSTLELGDSALYLCASRPGEGIGNTIYFGEGSWLTVV.